This T cell receptor (beta chain) is from a study of cytomegalovirus exposure and HLA in healthy donors (TCRdb year 2017). With regard to the full study: A later analysis indicated that the 120 or so validation repertoires were generated on the platform also employed for the 666 repertoires of the first cohort. The study aimed to test whether cataloging public T cell receptors could reveal signatures of past pathogen exposure. To predict cytomegalovirus infection status, the study brought together high-throughput TCR immunosequencing, statistical association of individual TCRs with disease status, and machine learning. A separate validation cohort of roughly 110 different subjects was used in addition to the 666-subject first cohort.

The CDR3 spans 15 residues, from the cysteine through the phenylalanine. Only the CDR3 DNA stays, 45 bases, in frame from base 1. Taken from the germline V gene, the CDR1 and CDR2 loops are SGHTA and FQGNSA. V lost 7 bases and J lost 3 bases, and the count of bases not matched to a germline gene is 11. Broad study findings and their caveats: While some public TCRs were present in many individuals, most TCR sequences turned up only very rarely across donors. The classifier was reported to diagnose cytomegalovirus status with high specificity and sensitivity in both the original cohort and the validation cohort. The study gave a list of about 150 TCR beta chains associated with cytomegalovirus. It was suggested by the authors that the approach could potentially be generalized to other disease states and immunological phenotypes. A later analysis had no HLA typing for the validation cohort, so co-occurrence there was scored across all 110 or so repertoires. A few of the identified cytomegalovirus-associated TCR beta chains were confirmed in vitro to be specific for cytomegalovirus antigens. Of the cluster scores, 90% to 95% were above 0 in a later analysis, which found that TCRs clustered in the first cohort also tended to co-occur in the 120 validation repertoires.

The donors were included in the validation cohort of approximately 130 subjects, a group kept apart from the 666-subject first cohort. A note on this clone: Its antigen is not yet known. No quality values exist for individual bases; no much larger clone is one base distant.

The library came from the immunoSEQ multiplex PCR assay. As for how the authors treated the data: A statistical classification framework was built to diagnose cytomegalovirus status from the catalog of TCR beta chain sequences. TCRdb limited this immuneACCESS table to in-frame rearrangements with V and J called. A share of clones is missing; checked studies link under half to unresolved V genes, and the rest is unexplained. The DNA gave D and trimming, while V, J and clone size come from that table. For this sample there are almost 200,000 clones; 80% to 90% appear just once. Of the sample, roughly 1.2% falls within the top ten clones.

Material for sequencing was PBMCs. The sequence is built from TRBV7-2 and TRBJ2-7; TRBD2 aligns with 8 central bases. The sequence derives from a woman aged 25 to 39 in good health and CMV-seronegative. CDR3 loop: CASTRSGGWIYEQYF. The nucleotide sequence reads TGTGCCAGCACAAGATCGGGGGGGTGGATCTACGAGCAGTACTTC.